Following are 14 T cell receptor beta chains from one sample sequenced in a study of blood T cell repertoires in COVID-19. Some clones are missing from TCRdb's copy, which holds only in-frame ones; the method was immunoSEQ multiplex PCR. Of some 190,000 clones listed, around 85% are singletons. The specimen sequenced was peripheral blood. The source is a man aged 55 to 70 with acute or convalescent COVID-19.

This chain joins TRBV7-9 and TRBJ2-7; D possibly corresponds to TRBD1 (5 bases). V lost 5 bases, J lost 3 bases, and 14 bases lay in between. Germline-derived CDR1 and CDR2 are SEHNR and FQNEAQ (reference sequence). The CDR3 has 14 residues. The CDR3 DNA reads TGTGCCAGCAGCCCCCAGGGTACGGTCTACGAGCAGTACTTC. Its translation: CASSPQGTVYEQYF.

J is TRBJ2-2 and V is TRBV18; 11 bases match TRBD1. Trimming at V came to 6 bases and at J to 6 bases, leaving 12 bases not matched to a gene. Germline CDR1 reads KGHSH; CDR2 reads LQKENI. The CDR3 is 17 residues long. The CDR3 DNA is TGTGCCAGCTCGCCCGGGACAGGGGGGAAGATTTCCGGGGAGCTGTTTTTT. It encodes CASSPGTGGKISGELFF. The full variable domain, in which reference TRBV18 and TRBJ2-2 provide the parts outside the CDR3, is NAGVMQNPRHLVRRRGQEARLRCSPMKGHSHVYWYRQLPEEGLKFMVYLQKENIIDESGMPKERFSAEFPKEGPSILRIQQVVRGDSAAYFCASSPGTGGKISGELFFGEGSRLTVL.

This rearrangement joins TRBV6-5 to TRBJ2-7; 8 bases match TRBD2. Germline trimming cut 8 bases from V and 3 bases from J; bases unmatched to any gene: 12. Germline loops: CDR1 MNHEY, CDR2 SVGAGI. The length of the CDR3 is 15 residues. CDR3 sequence reads: CASAPEPGLVYEQYF. The DNA of the CDR3 is TGTGCCAGCGCCCCCGAGCCGGGACTAGTCTACGAGCAGTACTTC.

This chain links TRBV30 with TRBJ1-1; 8 bases align to TRBD1. The CDR3 totals 14 residues. The V segment lost 3 bases and the J segment 1 base; nucleotides outside the gene matches: 4. In germline, CDR1 is GTSNPN, CDR2 SVGIG (reference sequence). This CDR3 is CAWRADRANTEAFF. DNA for the CDR3: TGTGCCTGGAGGGCGGACAGGGCGAACACTGAAGCTTTCTTT.

The gene calls are TRBV6-6 and TRBJ1-3; the match to TRBD1 covers 12 bases. The trim removed 5 bases at V and 4 bases at J, leaving 0 bases unmatched. Germline CDR1 and CDR2: MNHNY and SVGAGI (reference sequence). The CDR3 runs 14 residues. CDR3 amino acids: CASSGTGGGNTIYF. The CDR3 bases are TGTGCCAGCAGTGGGACAGGGGGCGGAAACACCATATATTTT.

V gene TRBV7-2 combines with J gene TRBJ1-5, with D hard to call. The CDR3 consists of 15 residues. Trimming stripped 5 bases from V and 6 bases from J, with 17 bases between. Germline V gene sequence: CDR1 SGHTA, CDR2 FQGNSA. The CDR3 DNA follows: TGTGCCAGCAGCAGCCGCTGGGGAGATGGTCAGCCCCAGCATTTT. Encoded protein: CASSSRWGDGQPQHF.

This sequence joins TRBV27 and TRBJ2-1, with 9 bases fitting TRBD2. The CDR3 is made up of 14 amino acids. The V segment lost 3 bases and the J segment 8 bases; nucleotides outside the gene matches: 5. The germline gives CDR1 MNHEY, CDR2 SMNVEV (reference sequence). In DNA, the CDR3 is TGTGCCAGCAGTTTGGGGACTAGCTTCGATGAGCAGTTCTTC. As protein: CASSLGTSFDEQFF.

The V gene is TRBV18, the J gene TRBJ2-2; 7 bases agree with TRBD2. The CDR3 has 18 residues. Looked up from germline, CDR1 is KGHSH and CDR2 is LQKENI. With V trimmed by 3 bases and J by 6 bases, 16 bases remained unmatched. The CDR3 loop is CASSPQGASGLVPGELFF. CDR3 DNA sequence: TGTGCCAGCTCACCCCAGGGTGCCTCAGGACTAGTCCCCGGGGAGCTGTTTTTT.

The chain couples TRBV18 to TRBJ2-5, with D perhaps matching TRBD2 (6 bases). Trimming took 3 bases from V and 2 from J, leaving 16 bases between them. This CDR3 is built from 16 residues. The germline CDR1 and CDR2 sequences are KGHSH and LQKENI. CDR3 protein: CASSPFVLAAQETQYF. CDR3 sequence (DNA): TGTGCCAGCTCACCTTTTGTTTTAGCGGCTCAAGAGACCCAGTACTTC.

The chain joins TRBV27 to TRBJ2-1; 7 bases are a match to TRBD2. The CDR3 spans 15 residues. Germline V CDR1 and CDR2: MNHEY, SMNVEV (reference sequence). J lost 2 bases, V lost 6 bases, and 7 bases had no gene match. CDR3 residues: CASRSSSGAYNEQFF. The CDR3 bases are TGTGCCAGCAGGTCCTCCAGCGGGGCCTACAATGAGCAGTTCTTC.

The chain employs TRBV18 and TRBJ2-3; TRBD2 matches at 10 bases. The V gene end was trimmed by 3 bases and the J gene end by 6 bases; junction bases not matched to a gene: 12. This CDR3 has 17 residues. Germline values: CDR1 KGHSH, CDR2 LQKENI. The CDR3 DNA follows: TGTGCCAGCTCACCGAGGACTAGCGGACTTATGATCGATACGCAGTATTTT. Encoded protein: CASSPRTSGLMIDTQYF.

The chain recombines TRBV11-2 with TRBJ2-1; the match to TRBD2 covers 9 bases. Unmatched junction bases numbered 10, after V lost 0 bases and J lost 4 bases. CDR3 length: 18 amino acids. Germline values: CDR1 SGHAT, CDR2 FQNNGV. The CDR3 is CASSLEQRGTSRYNEQFF. The CDR3 DNA sequence: TGTGCCAGCAGCTTAGAACAGAGGGGGACTAGCAGATACAATGAGCAGTTCTTC.

V and J are TRBV11-2 and TRBJ2-7; TRBD2 matches 11 bases. This CDR3 contains 16 residues. After removal of 2 bases from V and 6 bases from J, the junction contained 9 bases not matched to a gene. The germline V gene encodes CDR1 SGHAT and CDR2 FQNNGV. CDR3 loop: CASSLTLGLAGVEQYF. The CDR3 DNA sequence: TGTGCCAGCAGCTTAACCCTCGGACTAGCGGGTGTCGAGCAGTACTTC.

The chain recombines TRBV11-2 with TRBJ2-7; perhaps TRBD2 as D (6 bases). Trimming cost V 4 bases and J 0 bases, with 16 bases left between them. The germline CDR1 and CDR2 sequences are SGHAT and FQNNGV. The CDR3 covers 16 residues. CDR3 sequence reads: CASSSVGGPSSYEQYF. The CDR3 DNA follows: TGTGCCAGCAGCTCCGTCGGGGGTCCGAGCTCCTACGAGCAGTACTTC.